The rows below give T cell receptor beta chains drawn from one sample of a study of T cells in pancreatic ductal adenocarcinoma. Using immunoSEQ multiplex PCR, the repertoire was profiled, and TCRdb retains in-frame clones only, with some absent. In the table there are approximately 97,000 clones, about 95% of which are singletons. Sequences were obtained from PBMCs. The receptors stem from a human donor with pancreatic ductal adenocarcinoma. The CDR3 runs from the conserved cysteine through the conserved F or W. The order of the fields is CDR3 length, D gene, clone size, V gene, J gene, CDR3 DNA, CDR3 protein. D genes are given only for firm matches. Clone size appears in some rows only: once, few, many, or a class for an expanded clone.

16	TRBD1	-	TRBV5-1	TRBJ1-2	TGCGCCAGCAGCCCACCTGGGACAGAGAACTCCTATGGCTACACCTTC	CASSPPGTENSYGYTF
13	TRBD1	-	TRBV28	TRBJ2-7	TGTGCCAGCAGTTCCGGACAGGTCTACGAGCAGTACTTC	CASSSGQVYEQYF
15	-	-	TRBV14	TRBJ2-7	TGTGCCAGCAGCAGGTTACAGGGACCCTCCAACGAGCAGTACTTC	CASSRLQGPSNEQYF
12	-	-	TRBV19	TRBJ1-4	TGTGCCAGTAGTATCTGGGGCGAAAAACTGTTTTTT	CASSIWGEKLFF
14	TRBD2	-	TRBV2	TRBJ2-7	TGTGCCAGCAACACCGGGACTATAACCTACGAGCAGTACTTC	CASNTGTITYEQYF
15	TRBD2	-	TRBV29-1	TRBJ2-5	TGCAGCGTCGTAGTACTAGCGGGAGTTGGAGAGACCCAGTACTTC	CSVVVLAGVGETQYF
13	-	-	TRBV7-7	TRBJ2-2	TGTGCTAGCAGCTCCACGAACACCGGGGAGCTGTTTTTT	CASSSTNTGELFF
11	-	once	TRBV30	TRBJ1-2	TGTGCCTGGAGTGTCTCCTATGGCTACACCTTC	CAWSVSYGYTF
16	-	-	TRBV2	TRBJ1-4	TGTGCCAGCAGTGAACAGGGAAGGGCAACTAATGAAAAACTGTTTTTT	CASSEQGRATNEKLFF
12	-	-	TRBV28	TRBJ2-7	TGTGCCAGCAGTTCAGGGATGGGCGAGCAGTACTTC	CASSSGMGEQYF
15	-	-	TRBV5-1	TRBJ2-3	TGCGCCAGCAGCCGACCACAGGGAACGACAGATACGCAGTATTTT	CASSRPQGTTDTQYF
15	TRBD2	-	TRBV29-1	TRBJ2-2	TGCAGCGTTGCACGACTAGCGGGGAACACCGGGGAGCTGTTTTTT	CSVARLAGNTGELFF
16	TRBD1	once	TRBV9	TRBJ1-5	TGTGCCAGCAGCGAGGGGGGACAGGGGGCCGATCAGCCCCAGCATTTT	CASSEGGQGADQPQHF
14	TRBD1	-	TRBV10-3	TRBJ1-1	TGTGCCATCAGTGAGGGGACAGGGGGAACTGAAGCTTTCTTT	CAISEGTGGTEAFF
13	TRBD2	-	TRBV27	TRBJ2-1	TGTGCCACATTTAGCGGGAGCCCCAGTGAGCAGTTCTTC	CATFSGSPSEQFF
13	-	-	TRBV7-3	TRBJ1-1	TGTGCCAGCGCTTCCGGGGTGAACACTGAAGCTTTCTTT	CASASGVNTEAFF
15	TRBD2	-	TRBV18	TRBJ2-7	TGTGCCAGCTCACCACCCGGGACTAGCCACTACGAGCAGTACTTC	CASSPPGTSHYEQYF
16	TRBD2	-	TRBV27	TRBJ2-7	TGTGCCAGCAGTTCCCGACTAGCGGGATTCTCCTACGAGCAGTACTTC	CASSSRLAGFSYEQYF
14	TRBD2	-	TRBV6-1	TRBJ2-5	TGTGCCAGCAGTGAAGCTAGCGGGATAGAGACCCAGTACTTC	CASSEASGIETQYF
12	-	-	TRBV5-4	TRBJ2-7	TGTGCCAGCTACCATCCCCCTAGAGAGCAGTACTTC	CASYHPPREQYF
14	-	-	TRBV7-7	TRBJ2-2	TGTGCTAGCAGCATCCACAGGGACACCGGGGAGCTGTTTTTT	CASSIHRDTGELFF
14	-	-	TRBV6-6	TRBJ1-5	TGTGCCAGCAGACACGACTATAGCAATCAGCCCCAGCATTTT	CASRHDYSNQPQHF
17	-	-	TRBV9	TRBJ2-1	TGTGCCAGCAGCGGACCCACAGGGCCCCTTTCCTACAATGAGCAGTTCTTC	CASSGPTGPLSYNEQFF
15	-	-	TRBV11-2	TRBJ1-5	TGTGCCAGCAGCTTAGTAGAGGCAGAGGATCAGCCCCAGCATTTT	CASSLVEAEDQPQHF
14	TRBD1	-	TRBV19	TRBJ2-1	TGTGCCAGTAGTATAGGGACAGGGGCCCATGAGCAGTTCTTC	CASSIGTGAHEQFF
14	-	-	TRBV5-1	TRBJ2-5	TGCGCCAGCAGCTTGATGGGGCCCCAAGAGACCCAGTACTTC	CASSLMGPQETQYF
15	-	few	TRBV4-1	TRBJ2-7	TGCGCCAGCAGCCAAGAACCCCAGGGTCCCTACGAGCAGTACTTC	CASSQEPQGPYEQYF
16	TRBD1	-	TRBV19	TRBJ2-6	TGTGCCAGTAGGGGGACAGAAACTCTGGGGGCCAACGTCCTGACTTTC	CASRGTETLGANVLTF
15	-	-	TRBV11-1	TRBJ2-1	TGTGCCAGCAGCTCCTCGTGGGGGGACGGCAATGAGCAGTTCTTC	CASSSSWGDGNEQFF
15	TRBD1	-	TRBV5-1	TRBJ2-1	TGCGCCAGCAGCTTGGACAGGGGGATCCACAATGAGCAGTTCTTC	CASSLDRGIHNEQFF
12	-	once	TRBV27	TRBJ2-5	TGTGCCAGCAGATACAGGGAAGAGACCCAGTACTTC	CASRYREETQYF
12	TRBD2	-	TRBV6-1	TRBJ2-2	TGTGCCAGCAGCGCTAGCGGCCGGGAGCTGTTTTTT	CASSASGRELFF
13	-	few	TRBV28	TRBJ2-3	TGTGCCAGCAGTCCGGGTGCTCTTGGTACGCAGTATTTT	CASSPGALGTQYF
15	TRBD1	-	TRBV4-2	TRBJ2-3	TGTGCCAGCAGCGCTGCGGGACAGGACACAGATACGCAGTATTTT	CASSAAGQDTDTQYF
13	-	-	TRBV19	TRBJ2-5	TGTGCCAGTAGTATAGCCCCAGGGCAACGCTTAGACTTC	CASSIAPGQRLDF
15	-	-	TRBV15	TRBJ1-2	TGTGCCACCAGCAGAGATAGAGTTGGTGGCTATGGCTACACCTTC	CATSRDRVGGYGYTF
13	-	-	TRBV5-1	TRBJ2-2	TGCGCCAGCAAAGAGGCGAACACCGGGGAGCTGTTTTTT	CASKEANTGELFF
15	-	-	TRBV29-1	TRBJ2-3	TGCAGCGGGCGGGGCCTAGTGGACTTCACAGATACGCAGTATTTT	CSGRGLVDFTDTQYF
15	TRBD1	-	TRBV11-2	TRBJ1-2	TGTGCCAGCAGCCCCCAATCGACAGGGAACTATGGCTACACCTTC	CASSPQSTGNYGYTF
17	TRBD2	-	TRBV18	TRBJ2-7	TGTGCCAGCTCACCAAGTGGAGCGGGAGGGCCGAGAGGGGAGCAGTACTTC	CASSPSGAGGPRGEQYF
15	-	-	TRBV5-5	TRBJ2-7	TGTGCCAGCAGCTTGAGAGCTAGCTTCGGGCACGAGCAGTACTTC	CASSLRASFGHEQYF
17	TRBD2	-	TRBV4-2	TRBJ2-1	TGTGCCAGCAGCCAAGAACCAGGCCTAGCGGGAGACAATGAGCAGTTCTTC	CASSQEPGLAGDNEQFF
13	-	-	TRBV6-4	TRBJ2-7	TGTGCCAGCAGTGAACAGGGAGAAAGCGAGCAGTACTTC	CASSEQGESEQYF
16	-	-	TRBV7-8	TRBJ2-6	TGTGCCAGCAGCTTGGTGCGAGTTTCTGGGGCCAACGTCCTGACTTTC	CASSLVRVSGANVLTF
15	-	-	TRBV5-1	TRBJ2-5	TGCGCCAGCAGCTTGGTTAACAGGGATGGGGAGACCCAGTACTTC	CASSLVNRDGETQYF